This T cell receptor beta chain was captured by sequencing in a study of cytomegalovirus exposure and HLA in healthy donors. Whole-study context: Earlier findings included approximately 120 million unique TCR beta sequences obtained from about 179 million T cells.

Researchers ran the PCR with 60 Vbeta and 13 Jbeta primers. TCRdb keeps only in-frame clones here, not all; method: immunoSEQ multiplex PCR. The table lists around 120,000 clones, 70% to 80% of them singletons, with less than 3.5% in the top ten. Participants comprised healthy donors of bone marrow. On this clone: As yet, its antigen is unknown.

Study-wide findings and caveats: Excluded were some V segments that proved indistinguishable, including TRBV6-2 and TRBV6-3.

The CDR3 consists of 14 residues. Germline V gene sequence: CDR1 MNHNY, CDR2 SVGAGI (reference sequence). V shed 6 bases, J shed 5 bases, and the junction held 8 bases outside the gene matches. Sequencing was performed on PBMCs. The chain recombines TRBV6-6 with TRBJ2-7, with 9 bases aligning to TRBD1. The origin of this receptor is a man aged 45-65 years in good health and CMV-seropositive. CDR3 in DNA: TGTGCCAGCAGCCCCTCCGGGACAGGGAACGAGCAGTACTTC. It is translated as CASSPSGTGNEQYF.